The clone carrying this T cell receptor beta chain was detected ten times or more. Its target is not known. Original processing methods: TCR counts had a median of about 100,000 per sample and spanned about 23,224 to 690,600. TCRdb recomputed calls from the RACE reads with MiXCR, one row per CDR3 protein. The V and J calls, along with clone size, are taken from TCRdb and not from the paper's own processing. The sample contains approximately 80,000 distinct CDR3 sequences, about 10% of which appear only once. Germline V gives CDR1 SGHAT, CDR2 FQNNGV. The CDR3 runs to 14 residues. V lost 3 bases and J lost 6; bases outside the gene matches: 4. The sample's time point: patch test 1, 2 weeks after DPC sensitization. Treatment: therapeutic diphenylcyclopropenone sensitization with weekly scalp DPC. This entry belongs to a study of human T cells and chemical hapten exposure. Across the study: Patch testing was performed with 0.01% DPC on the upper back, with reading at 6 days.

Overall study results and limits: Significantly greater numbers of large CDR3 similarity clusters came from expanded TCRs than from controls.

This clonotype was obtained from a woman aged 50 to 60 with alopecia areata. Some clones in this sample may be carry-over from other donors' samples. The material was whole blood, obtained in connection with sensitization to the hapten diphenylcyclopropenone (DPC). The rearrangement links TRBV11-2 to TRBJ2-1, with TRBD2 identical over 8 bases. CDR3 region: CASSLGLGFNEQFF. DNA for the CDR3: TGTGCCAGCAGCTTGGGACTAGGTTTCAATGAGCAGTTCTTC.